This T cell receptor beta chain came from a study of blood T cell repertoires in COVID-19. Looking at the study overall: COVID-19 samples collected from the United States, Italy and Spain covered acute and convalescent phases. PBMCs, B-cell-depleted T cells, or T cells provided the cDNA or gDNA that made up the material.

Original processing methods: How many nucleated cells were present was estimated from reference gene primer amplification. The data were produced by immunoSEQ multiplex PCR, yet TCRdb's version contains in-frame clones alone and is incomplete. D and trimming come from the DNA, and the V and J calls and clone size come from that table. The sample lists under 250,000 clones; about 80% were seen once. The sequence was obtained from a woman aged 60-75 years with acute or convalescent COVID-19. Material for sequencing was peripheral blood.

Here the CDR3 DNA reads TGTGCCAGCAGCATCGCGGTGGGGCGGGGGGCCGTTAACTATGGCTACACCTTC. This gives the protein CASSIAVGRGAVNYGYTF. The rearrangement uses TRBV7-2 and TRBJ1-2; possibly TRBD1 for D (6 bases). This CDR3 region has 18 residues. Germline values: CDR1 SGHTA, CDR2 FQGNSA. The V end lost 5 bases, the J end lost 1 base, and 23 bases lay between the germline ends.